This TCR beta chain was obtained from a study of blood T cell repertoires in COVID-19 (dated by TCRdb to the early 2020s). At the level of the whole study: Samples from collaborators originated in the United States, Italy and Spain and spanned both the acute and convalescent phases of COVID-19. The material from the prospective study consisted of cDNA or gDNA derived from T cells, B-cell-depleted T cells, or PBMCs. Deeply sampled blood TCRbeta repertoires from subjects exposed to, actively infected with, or recovered from COVID-19 were included in the dataset. The repertoires were released in a freely available public database meant as a resource for research on the immune response to SARS-CoV-2. Samples were obtained from the ongoing ImmuneRACE study (first 160 participants) and from about 1,300 subjects provided by 6 global collaborators. A de-identified subject ID, COVID-19 status, age in years and sex were almost always included in the sample metadata. Where available, HLA class I and class II types were obtained from metadata supplied by the sample provider rather than from assay-based typing. The research as a whole found: The quantity of clinical and demographic metadata differed by source and by participant and was supplied without curation.

The immunoSEQ Assay, a bias-controlled multiplex PCR, was used to amplify TCRbeta CDR3 regions from genomic DNA. From the authors' description of their analysis: Nucleated cell counts per sample were estimated from amplification of reference gene primers within the assay. To quantify the absolute abundance of each unique TCRbeta CDR3 rearrangement, sequence reads were collapsed and filtered. For each sample, productive Simpson clonality was calculated by taking the square root of Simpson's diversity index across productive rearrangements. TCRdb mirrors the immuneACCESS table, restricted to in-frame sequences. Some clones are absent from its copies; in checked studies, under half trace to an unresolved V gene, and the reason for the others is unknown. Clonal size and the V and J genes are those of that table, whereas D and trimming came from the DNA. For this sample the table gives about 130,000 clones, of which 75% to 85% were detected only once. The top ten clonotypes cover 35% to 40% of the sample.

Comment on this clone: Which antigen it targets is not known. No base quality information exists; no much larger clone differs at one position.

CDR1 is given as LNHDA and CDR2 as SQIVND, both from the germline V gene (reference sequence). From the cysteine up to the phenylalanine, the CDR3 has a length of 15 residues. Only the CDR3 DNA is retained, 45 bases long and in frame from the first base. V was cut back by 5 bases and J by 7 bases, leaving a gap of 18 bases between them. Each collaborating institution followed its own protocols to collect whole blood in K2EDTA tubes. For TCRbeta analysis, collaborators shipped samples as frozen whole blood, isolated PBMCs, or DNA extracted from either of those sample types. Recombination connected TRBV19 to TRBJ2-4; the best D guess is TRBD2, with 6 bases matching. The source material was peripheral blood. The source is a man aged 35 to 55 with active or convalescent COVID-19. The CDR3 sequence is CASSPGLSPTNIQYF. The DNA reads as follows: TGTGCCAGTAGTCCGGGACTCTCCCCTACGAACATTCAGTACTTC. Reference TRBV19 and TRBJ2-4 proteins supply the regions before and after the CDR3; the full variable domain is: DGGITQSPKYLFRKEGQNVTLSCEQNLNHDAMYWYRQDPGQGLRLIYYSQIVNDFQKGDIAEGYSVSREKKESFPLTVTSAQKNPTAFYLCASSPGLSPTNIQYFGAGTRLSVL.